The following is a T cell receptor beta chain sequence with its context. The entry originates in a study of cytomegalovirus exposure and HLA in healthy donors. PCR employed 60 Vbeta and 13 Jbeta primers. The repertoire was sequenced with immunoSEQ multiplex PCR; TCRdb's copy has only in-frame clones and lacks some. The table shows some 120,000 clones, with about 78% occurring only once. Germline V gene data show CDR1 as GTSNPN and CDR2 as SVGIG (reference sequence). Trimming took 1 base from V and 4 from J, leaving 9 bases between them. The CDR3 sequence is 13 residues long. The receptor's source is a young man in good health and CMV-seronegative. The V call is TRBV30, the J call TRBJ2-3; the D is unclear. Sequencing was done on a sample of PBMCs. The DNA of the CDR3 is TGTGCCTGGAGTGCTTCCCGGGCAGATACGCAGTATTTT. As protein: CAWSASRADTQYF.